These T cell receptor beta chains were read from a single sample in a study of CD8 T cells in ankylosing spondylitis. TCRdb analysed the 5' RACE reads with MiXCR anew, one entry per CDR3 protein. The sample consists of 100,000 to 150,000 distinct CDR3 sequences, roughly an eighth of them appearing once. Sequenced input: blood, either unsorted or a sorted T cell fraction (not recorded which). The receptors come from a female donor with ankylosing spondylitis or in good health (not recorded which). Each CDR3 is given without its conserved first and last residue.

v_call: TRBV20-1; cdr3_aa: SAHHSYNEQF
v_call: TRBV12-3/TRBV12-4; cdr3_aa: ASKTHGERDQPQH
v_call: TRBV3-1; cdr3_aa: ASSQSSGDTEAF
v_call: TRBV5-6; cdr3_aa: ASSFLAGGPYEQY
v_call: TRBV15; cdr3_aa: ATSRVAGPYEQY
v_call: TRBV18; cdr3_aa: ASSPSGDQPEQY
v_call: TRBV20-1; cdr3_aa: SAREGLAGVREQF
v_call: TRBV12-3/TRBV12-4; cdr3_aa: ASSPGTGRTGELF
v_call: TRBV30; cdr3_aa: AWSDGTGVYEQY
v_call: TRBV27; cdr3_aa: ASSHFIGTSGSNEQY
v_call: TRBV5-1; cdr3_aa: ASDDGGPTGELF
v_call: TRBV14; cdr3_aa: ASSQDATGAYTGELF
v_call: TRBV20-1; cdr3_aa: SAPLAGGSYNEQF
v_call: TRBV9; cdr3_aa: ASMGLDYGANVLT
v_call: TRBV5-1; cdr3_aa: ASSLAPGVYNEQF
v_call: TRBV14; cdr3_aa: ASSQHLYIDGPVEQY
v_call: TRBV5-6; cdr3_aa: ASSSVSNEQF
v_call: TRBV29-1; cdr3_aa: SVEGEVGWGGIHSYEQY
v_call: TRBV5-1; cdr3_aa: ASIGQLNTGELF
v_call: TRBV29-1; cdr3_aa: SVPRDSRAEF
v_call: TRBV30; cdr3_aa: AWSQGTSRETQY